One and the same sample provided the 4 T cell receptor beta chains below, sequenced in a study of cytomegalovirus exposure and HLA in healthy donors. PCR primers comprised 60 Vbeta and 13 Jbeta primers. TCRdb keeps only in-frame clones here, not all; method: immunoSEQ multiplex PCR. The data show roughly 260,000 clones, about 83% seen once. The sequenced sample was PBMCs. These receptors were taken from a woman aged 40 to 50 in good health and CMV-seropositive.

The chain joins TRBV18 to TRBJ2-1, with TRBD2 matching over 13 bases. This CDR3 has 20 amino acids. V shed 2 bases, J shed 0 bases, and the junction held 10 bases outside the gene matches. Germline V gives CDR1 KGHSH, CDR2 LQKENI. CDR3 loop: CASSPNEGLAGALSYNEQFF. DNA of the CDR3: TGTGCCAGCTCACCAAATGAAGGACTAGCGGGAGCGCTCTCCTACAATGAGCAGTTCTTC.

The chain employs TRBV11-3 and TRBJ2-1; 12 bases agree with TRBD2. The CDR3 is made up of 16 amino acids. Trimming at V came to 5 bases and at J to 6 bases, leaving 8 bases not matched to a gene. Germline V gene data show CDR1 as SGHNT and CDR2 as YENEEA. CDR3 nucleotide sequence: TGTGCCAGCAGCCACGGACTAGCGGGATCCGTCAATGAGCAGTTCTTC. This encodes CASSHGLAGSVNEQFF.

CDR3 coding DNA: TGTGCCAGCAGCCCGGGACTAGCGGGAGTGGGCTACGAGCAGTACTTC. Its translation is CASSPGLAGVGYEQYF. The rearrangement joins TRBV5-6 to TRBJ2-7, with 14 nucleotides matching TRBD2. This CDR3 has 16 amino acids. The germline gives CDR1 SGHDT, CDR2 YYEEEE. J was trimmed by 3 bases and V by 4 bases; bases with no gene match: 6.

V gene TRBV7-9 combines with J gene TRBJ1-5, with 7 bases that match TRBD1. This CDR3 contains 16 residues. The V and J ends lost 5 bases and 2 bases, in that order; junction bases with no gene match: 9. In germline, CDR1 is SEHNR, CDR2 FQNEAQ (reference sequence). The CDR3 sequence is CASSPGQASGNQPQHF. The CDR3 DNA reads as TGTGCCAGCAGCCCCGGACAGGCCTCGGGCAATCAGCCCCAGCATTTT.